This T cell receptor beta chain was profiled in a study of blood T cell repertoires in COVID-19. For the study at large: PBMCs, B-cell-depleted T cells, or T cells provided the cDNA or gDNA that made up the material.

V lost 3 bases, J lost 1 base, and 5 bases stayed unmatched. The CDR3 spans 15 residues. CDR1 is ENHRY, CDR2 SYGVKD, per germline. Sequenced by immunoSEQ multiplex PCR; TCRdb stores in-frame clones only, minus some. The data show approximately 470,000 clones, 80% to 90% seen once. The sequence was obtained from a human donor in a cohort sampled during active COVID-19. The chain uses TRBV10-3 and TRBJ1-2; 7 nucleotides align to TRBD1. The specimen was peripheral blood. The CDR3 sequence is CAISDGTDFNYGYTF. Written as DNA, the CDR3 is TGTGCCATCAGTGACGGGACAGATTTTAACTATGGCTACACCTTC.